The 23 T cell receptor beta chains reported below all come from one sample, sequenced in a study of preoperative IRX-2 immunotherapy in early breast cancer. Only in-frame clones appear in the TCRdb table, and some are missing; sequencing was by immunoSEQ multiplex PCR. The table shows 40,000 or so clones, with around 96% occurring only once. Treatment in this sample: preoperative locoregional IRX-2 cytokine immunotherapy. Specimen: tumor tissue, collected after IRX-2 immunotherapy. The origin of the receptors is a human donor with breast cancer.

V usage is TRBV5-1 and J usage is TRBJ2-6, with unresolved D. CDR3 length: 17 residues. The germline V and J ends were trimmed by 2 bases and 1 base, with 13 bases remaining between them. Germline assignment: CDR1 SGHRS and CDR2 YFSETQ. Here the CDR3 reads CASSFVPPGSGANVLTF. For the CDR3, the DNA is TGCGCCAGCAGCTTCGTCCCTCCCGGATCTGGGGCCAACGTCCTGACTTTC.

The sample holds one count of this clone. The rearrangement joins TRBV19 to TRBJ1-1, with D possibly being TRBD1 (5 bases). V was shortened by 4 bases and J by 2 bases, with 14 bases between the two germline ends. Germline CDR1 is LNHDA and CDR2 is SQIVND (reference sequence). The CDR3 consists of 15 residues. DNA for the CDR3: TGTGCCAGTAGTAAAACTGGGACGGTCAACACTGAAGCTTTCTTT. It encodes CASSKTGTVNTEAFF.

The count of this clone is one. The DNA of the CDR3 is TGTGCCAGCAGCTTAGAGGGCAGCACCGGGGAGCTGTTTTTT. Amino acids: CASSLEGSTGELFF. The chain uses TRBV11-3 and TRBJ2-2; D gene uncertain. Germline V gene data show CDR1 as SGHNT and CDR2 as YENEEA. Trimming removed 0 bases at V and 4 bases at J, with 6 bases between. The CDR3 length is 14 residues.

V is TRBV9 and J is TRBJ2-2, with a tentative D call TRBD2 (5 bases). Between the trimmed V and J ends, which lost 0 bases and 6 bases, there was a span of 15 bases. This CDR3 has 16 residues. The germline CDR1 and CDR2 sequences are SGDLS and YYNGEE. CDR3 DNA: TGTGCCAGCAGCGTAGTTTTGCTCCCGGGGTCCGGGGAGCTGTTTTTT. Amino acid sequence: CASSVVLLPGSGELFF.

The gene calls are TRBV15 and TRBJ2-1; weak D call: TRBD2 (6 bases). CDR1 is LNHNV, CDR2 YYDKDF, per germline (reference sequence). The V end was cut by 3 bases, the J end by 1 base, with 16 bases between. The CDR3 length is 17 residues. This CDR3 is CATSRGTGVLSYNEQFF. CDR3 in DNA: TGTGCCACCAGCAGGGGGACTGGGGTTCTTTCCTACAATGAGCAGTTCTTC.

This clone was seen a few times. V gene TRBV7-2 combines with J gene TRBJ1-5, with a tentative D call TRBD1 (6 bases). CDR3 length: 16 residues. Trimming pared 3 bases from V and 3 bases from J, leaving 15 bases between. Germline CDR1 and CDR2: SGHTA and FQGNSA. CDR3 amino acids: CASSFMAGALNQPQHF. The DNA of the CDR3 is TGTGCCAGCAGCTTTATGGCAGGGGCCCTCAATCAGCCCCAGCATTTT.

CDR3 residues: CAWMLESGANVLTF. The CDR3 nucleotides are TGTGCCTGGATGTTGGAATCTGGGGCCAACGTCCTGACTTTC. The chain recombines TRBV30 with TRBJ2-6; D is ambiguous. With 4 bases removed from V and 1 base from J, the gap between germline ends came to 8 bases. CDR1 and CDR2 (germline): GTSNPN, SVGIG (reference sequence). The CDR3 has 14 amino acids.

The CDR3 reads CASSQIFQETQYF. For the CDR3, the DNA is TGTGCCAGCAGCCAAATTTTCCAAGAGACCCAGTACTTC. The V and J genes are TRBV4-2 and TRBJ2-5; D unresolved. Germline CDR1 is LGHNA and CDR2 is YNFKEQ. This CDR3 comprises 13 residues. Trimming removed 2 bases at V and 1 base at J, with 5 bases between.

The rearrangement joins TRBV7-3 to TRBJ2-5; 9 nucleotides match TRBD1. Per the germline V gene, CDR1 is SGHTA and CDR2 is FQGTGA. V shed 5 bases, J shed 4 bases, and the junction held 2 bases outside the gene matches. The CDR3 length is 13 residues. DNA of the CDR3: TGTGCCAGCAGCCGACAGGGGGGAGAGACCCAGTACTTC. The encoded protein is CASSRQGGETQYF. The full variable domain, completed using reference TRBV7-3 and TRBJ2-5, is GAGVSQTPSNKVTEKGKYVELRCDPISGHTALYWYRQSLGQGPEFLIYFQGTGAADDSGLPNDRFFAVRPEGSVSTLKIQRTERGDSAVYLCASSRQGGETQYFGPGTRLLVL.

This rearrangement joins TRBV11-2 to TRBJ2-7; TRBD1 matches 8 bases. Germline values: CDR1 SGHAT, CDR2 FQNNGV. The CDR3 has 15 amino acids. The trim removed 5 bases at V and 2 bases at J, leaving 8 bases unmatched. CDR3: CASSPIRDRPYEQYF. The CDR3 nucleotides are TGTGCCAGCAGCCCCATTCGGGACAGGCCCTACGAGCAGTACTTC.

V is TRBV15 and J is TRBJ2-5; the D gene could be TRBD1 or TRBD2 (5 bases each). Deletions cut 1 base from V and 0 bases from J, with 12 bases between. This CDR3 spans 16 amino acids. Germline values: CDR1 LNHNV, CDR2 YYDKDF (reference sequence). Here the CDR3 DNA reads TGTGCCACCAGCAGAGGAGGGGCTCGGTACCAAGAGACCCAGTACTTC. As protein: CATSRGGARYQETQYF.

The CDR3 reads CSVAGSNQPQHF. CDR3 DNA sequence: TGCAGCGTTGCAGGGAGCAATCAGCCCCAGCATTTT. This rearrangement joins TRBV29-1 to TRBJ1-5; a weak D match, TRBD1 (5 bases). CDR1 is SQVTM and CDR2 is ANQGSEA in the germline V gene. V was trimmed by 4 bases and J by 1 base, leaving 5 bases between them. The CDR3 loop spans 12 amino acids.

This chain uses TRBV28 with TRBJ2-5; D remains unclear. This CDR3 has 14 residues. CDR1 and CDR2 from the germline V gene are MDHEN and SYDVKM. The ends were cut back, 1 base at V and 4 bases at J, with 10 bases in the middle. The CDR3 DNA sequence: TGTGCCAGCAGTTTATTTAGATCCCGAGAGACCCAGTACTTC. It codes for CASSLFRSRETQYF.

A single count supports this clone. The V gene is TRBV4-1, the J gene TRBJ1-5; possibly TRBD1 for D (6 bases). CDR3 length: 14 residues. Trimming cost V 3 bases and J 7 bases, with 13 bases left between them. Germline values: CDR1 MGHRA, CDR2 YSYEKL. CDR3 residues: CASSQVGAWQPQHF. CDR3 nucleotides: TGCGCCAGCAGCCAGGTGGGGGCTTGGCAGCCCCAGCATTTT.

The rearrangement uses TRBV27 and TRBJ2-6; D is unresolved. The CDR3 is made up of 12 amino acids. Germline V lookup: CDR1 MNHEY, CDR2 SMNVEV (reference sequence). V lost 6 bases and J 2 bases, leaving 2 bases between the germline ends. CDR3 in amino acids: CASRAGANVLTF. The CDR3 nucleotides are TGTGCCAGCAGGGCTGGGGCCAACGTCCTGACTTTC.

The rearrangement uses TRBV23-1 and TRBJ2-5, with TRBD1 identical over 7 bases. TRBV23-1 is assigned to the ORF class and has an uncertain function. The V segment lost 4 bases and the J segment 5 bases; nucleotides outside the gene matches: 4. The CDR3 is made up of 13 amino acids. The CDR3 region has the DNA TGCGCCAGCAGTCGCGGACAGGAGGAGACCCAGTACTTC. Protein: CASSRGQEETQYF.

This clone was recorded only once. V usage is TRBV5-1 and J usage is TRBJ2-1, with a weak D call TRBD2 (6 bases). Germline V gives CDR1 SGHRS, CDR2 YFSETQ. The CDR3 extends over 14 amino acids. The V and J ends lost 4 bases and 8 bases respectively, with 16 bases between them. CDR3 amino acids: CASSAGPAGHEQFF. In DNA, the CDR3 is TGCGCCAGCAGCGCGGGACCCGCGGGGCATGAGCAGTTCTTC.

The rearrangement joins TRBV11-1 to TRBJ2-7; 7 nucleotides line up with TRBD1. Trimming cost V 3 bases and J 3 bases; bases outside gene matches: 14. Germline values: CDR1 SGHAT, CDR2 FQDESV (reference sequence). CDR3 length: 17 residues. DNA for the CDR3: TGTGCCAGCAGCTTCCAAGCCTACAGGGGTTCGTTCTACGAGCAGTACTTC. Translation: CASSFQAYRGSFYEQYF.

This chain links TRBV4-3 with TRBJ2-7, with 7 positions matching TRBD1. CDR3 size: 14 residues. CDR1 LGHNA and CDR2 YSLEER come from the germline V gene. Trimming took 6 bases from V and 3 from J; bases not matched to a gene: 8. The CDR3 loop is CASSYATGNYEQYF. CDR3 coding DNA: TGCGCCAGCAGTTACGCGACAGGGAACTACGAGCAGTACTTC.

V and J are TRBV29-1 and TRBJ1-3; D not resolved. V dropped 6 bases and J dropped 0 bases, with 3 bases sitting between them. CDR3 length: 11 residues. CDR1 and CDR2 from the germline V gene are SQVTM and ANQGSEA. The CDR3 coding sequence is TGCAGCGTCTACTCTGGAAACACCATATATTTT. It encodes CSVYSGNTIYF. Looking up the rest from reference TRBV29-1 and TRBJ1-3 gives the full variable domain: SAVISQKPSRDICQRGTSLTIQCQVDSQVTMMFWYRQQPGQSLTLIATANQGSEATYESGFVIDKFPISRPNLTFSTLTVSNMSPEDSSIYLCSVYSGNTIYFGEGSWLTVV.

The sample holds one count of this clone. CDR3 in DNA: TGTGCCAGCAGCCCTACAGGGGGATCCGAGGAGCTGTTTTTT. It yields the protein CASSPTGGSEELFF. The chain uses TRBV7-9 and TRBJ2-2, with 8 bases identical to TRBD1. CDR3 length equals 14 residues. Germline V gives CDR1 SEHNR, CDR2 FQNEAQ (reference sequence). J gave up 10 bases and V 5 bases, and 9 bases lay outside the gene matches.

Only one count was recorded for this clone. The V gene is TRBV4-1, the J gene TRBJ2-2; D may be TRBD1 or TRBD2 (6 bases each). The CDR3 extends over 14 amino acids. Germline-derived CDR1 and CDR2 are MGHRA and YSYEKL. V lost 7 bases, J lost 2 bases, and 11 bases lay in between. The CDR3 here is CASKGGPNTGELFF. Here the CDR3 DNA reads TGCGCCAGCAAGGGGGGACCTAACACCGGGGAGCTGTTTTTT.

The chain has TRBV12-5 and TRBJ2-3; D remains ambiguous. Germline CDR1 reads LGHNT; CDR2 reads FRNRAP. The V gene lost 7 bases and the J gene lost 1 base, with 18 bases spanning the gap. There are 16 residues in the CDR3. The CDR3 nucleotides are TGTGCTAGTGCCATAGCCCGGGCGGCTCGCACAGATACGCAGTATTTT. Translation: CASAIARAARTDTQYF.